This TCR beta chain was found in a study of identical twins. Study results and caveats: Out-of-frame alpha sequences shared by twins were enriched for low generation probability. The study drew conclusions from cross-sectional statistical analysis, not from following the same donors.

Trimming cost V 6 bases and J 8 bases; bases outside gene matches: 11. Germline assignment: CDR1 ENHRY and CDR2 SYGVKD. The CDR3 consists of 15 residues. A universal primer site was created by template switching, with the cDNA bearing unique molecular identifiers. From the 5' RACE reads, TCRdb called clonotypes with MiXCR, one entry per CDR3 protein. The data contain some 710,000 distinct CDR3 sequences, 5.5% to 6.5% of them seen just once; the ten biggest clones take up approximately 2%. A note on this clonotype: The antigen is not known.

J is TRBJ2-1 and V is TRBV10-3, with 9 bases aligning to TRBD2. The sequence derives from a man aged 18 to 29 in good health. The material sequenced was naive T cells sorted from blood. The CDR3 nucleotides read TGTGCCATCAGAGATTATAGCGGGAGAACTGATGAGCAGTTCTTC. Its translation is CAIRDYSGRTDEQFF.